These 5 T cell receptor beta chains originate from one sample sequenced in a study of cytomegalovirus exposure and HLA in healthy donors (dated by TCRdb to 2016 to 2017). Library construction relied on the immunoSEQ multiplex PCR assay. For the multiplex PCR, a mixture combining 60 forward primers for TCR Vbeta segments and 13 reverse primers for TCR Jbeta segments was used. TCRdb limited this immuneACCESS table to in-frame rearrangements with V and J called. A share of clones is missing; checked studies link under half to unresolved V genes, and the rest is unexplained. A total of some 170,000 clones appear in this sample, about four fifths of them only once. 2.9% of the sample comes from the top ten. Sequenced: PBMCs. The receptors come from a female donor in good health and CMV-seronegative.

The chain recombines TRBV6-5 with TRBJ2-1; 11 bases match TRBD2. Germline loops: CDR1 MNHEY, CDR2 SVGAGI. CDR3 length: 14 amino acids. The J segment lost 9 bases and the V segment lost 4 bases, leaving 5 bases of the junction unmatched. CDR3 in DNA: TGTGCCAGCAGTTTGGGACTAGCGGAGGGTGAGCAGTTCTTC. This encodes CASSLGLAEGEQFF.

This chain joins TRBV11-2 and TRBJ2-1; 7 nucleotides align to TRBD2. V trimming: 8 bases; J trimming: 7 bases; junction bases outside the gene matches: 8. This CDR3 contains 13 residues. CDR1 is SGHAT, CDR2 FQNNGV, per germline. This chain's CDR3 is CASALGGRNEQFF. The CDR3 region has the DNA TGTGCCAGCGCCTTGGGAGGGAGGAATGAGCAGTTCTTC.

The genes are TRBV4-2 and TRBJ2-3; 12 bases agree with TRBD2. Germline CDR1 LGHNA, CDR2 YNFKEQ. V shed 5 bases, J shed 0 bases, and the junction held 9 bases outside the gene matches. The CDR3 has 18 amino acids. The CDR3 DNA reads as TGTGCCAGCAGCAGGGTCACTAGCGGGGGGCGAAGCACAGATACGCAGTATTTT. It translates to CASSRVTSGGRSTDTQYF.

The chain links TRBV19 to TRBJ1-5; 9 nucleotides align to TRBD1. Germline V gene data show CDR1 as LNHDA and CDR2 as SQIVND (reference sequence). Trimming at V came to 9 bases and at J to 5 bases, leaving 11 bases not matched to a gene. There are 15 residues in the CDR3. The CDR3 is CASKGQGMNDQPQHF. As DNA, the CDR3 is TGTGCCAGCAAGGGACAGGGAATGAACGATCAGCCCCAGCATTTT.

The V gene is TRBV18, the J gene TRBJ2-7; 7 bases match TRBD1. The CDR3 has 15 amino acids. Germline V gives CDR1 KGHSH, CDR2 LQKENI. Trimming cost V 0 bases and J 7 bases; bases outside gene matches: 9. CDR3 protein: CASSPPGQSVWEQYF. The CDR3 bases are TGTGCCAGCTCACCACCGGGACAGTCAGTTTGGGAGCAGTACTTC.